Only one count was recorded for the clone carrying this TCR beta chain. Produced via immunoSEQ multiplex PCR; TCRdb's table is partial and in-frame only. Among about 1,800,000 clones listed, about 95% were seen once. The sample comes from a study of shared clonotypes between healthy human individuals. Germline CDR1 is MNHEY and CDR2 is SVGAGI. CDR3 length equals 15 residues. The junction had 8 bases not matched to a gene; V was cut back by 2 bases and J by 8 bases. Positively selected for CCR7, the CD45RO-negative cells used as naive CD8 cells excluded terminally differentiated effector memory CD45RA+ cells.

The chain recombines TRBV6-5 with TRBJ1-1; TRBD1 matches at 10 bases. The receptor comes from a man aged 18-30 years in good health. The sample taken for sequencing was naive CD8+ T cells sorted from blood. The CDR3 region has the DNA TGTGCCAGCAGTTACGAGGGGGACAGGGGTCCGGAAGCTTTCTTT. Translation gives CASSYEGDRGPEAFF.